This T cell receptor beta chain is from a study of blood T cell repertoires in COVID-19. The CDR3 runs 14 residues. The V and J ends lost 2 bases and 2 bases respectively, with 9 bases between them. The V gene's germline CDR1 is MNHEY and CDR2 SMNVEV (reference sequence). The protocol was immunoSEQ multiplex PCR, while the TCRdb copy is restricted to in-frame clones and leaves out a portion. In the table there are hundreds of thousands of clones, more than 80% of which are singletons. The clonotype was recovered from a woman in her 30s with COVID-19, enrolled during active disease. Specimen: peripheral blood. V gene TRBV27 combines with J gene TRBJ1-1, with D maybe TRBD1 (6 bases). The CDR3 protein is CASSLGQSNTEAFF. Here the CDR3 DNA reads TGTGCCAGCAGTTTAGGACAGAGCAACACTGAAGCTTTCTTT.